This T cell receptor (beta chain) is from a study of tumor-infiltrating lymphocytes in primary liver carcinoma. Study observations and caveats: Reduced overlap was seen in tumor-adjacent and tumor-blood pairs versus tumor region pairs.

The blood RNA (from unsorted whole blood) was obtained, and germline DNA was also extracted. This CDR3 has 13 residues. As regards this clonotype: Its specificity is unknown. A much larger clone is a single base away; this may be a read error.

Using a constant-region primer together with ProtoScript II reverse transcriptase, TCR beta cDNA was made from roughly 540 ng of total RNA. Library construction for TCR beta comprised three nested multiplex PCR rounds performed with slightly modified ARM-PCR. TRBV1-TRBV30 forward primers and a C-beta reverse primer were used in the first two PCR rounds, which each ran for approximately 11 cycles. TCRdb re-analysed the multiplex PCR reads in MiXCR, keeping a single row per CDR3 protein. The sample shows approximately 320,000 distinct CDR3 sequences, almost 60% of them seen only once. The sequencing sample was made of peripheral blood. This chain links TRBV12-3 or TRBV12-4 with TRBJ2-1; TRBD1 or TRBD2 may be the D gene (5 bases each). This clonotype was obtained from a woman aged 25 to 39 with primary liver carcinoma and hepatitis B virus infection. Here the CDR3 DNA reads TGTGCCAGCACTTCATCCCTCCAGGGAGAGCAGTCCTTC. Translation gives CASTSSLQGEQSF.